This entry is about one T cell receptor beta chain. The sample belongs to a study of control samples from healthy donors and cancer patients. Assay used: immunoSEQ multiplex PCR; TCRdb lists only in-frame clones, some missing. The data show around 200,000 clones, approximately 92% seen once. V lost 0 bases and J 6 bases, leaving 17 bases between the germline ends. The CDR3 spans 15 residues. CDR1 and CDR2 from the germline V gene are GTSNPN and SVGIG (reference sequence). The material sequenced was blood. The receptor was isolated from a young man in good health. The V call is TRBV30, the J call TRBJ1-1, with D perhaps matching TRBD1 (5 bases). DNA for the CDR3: TGTGCCTGGAGTGTCAGCTGGGGCTTTGTCTCTGAAGCTTTCTTT. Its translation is CAWSVSWGFVSEAFF.